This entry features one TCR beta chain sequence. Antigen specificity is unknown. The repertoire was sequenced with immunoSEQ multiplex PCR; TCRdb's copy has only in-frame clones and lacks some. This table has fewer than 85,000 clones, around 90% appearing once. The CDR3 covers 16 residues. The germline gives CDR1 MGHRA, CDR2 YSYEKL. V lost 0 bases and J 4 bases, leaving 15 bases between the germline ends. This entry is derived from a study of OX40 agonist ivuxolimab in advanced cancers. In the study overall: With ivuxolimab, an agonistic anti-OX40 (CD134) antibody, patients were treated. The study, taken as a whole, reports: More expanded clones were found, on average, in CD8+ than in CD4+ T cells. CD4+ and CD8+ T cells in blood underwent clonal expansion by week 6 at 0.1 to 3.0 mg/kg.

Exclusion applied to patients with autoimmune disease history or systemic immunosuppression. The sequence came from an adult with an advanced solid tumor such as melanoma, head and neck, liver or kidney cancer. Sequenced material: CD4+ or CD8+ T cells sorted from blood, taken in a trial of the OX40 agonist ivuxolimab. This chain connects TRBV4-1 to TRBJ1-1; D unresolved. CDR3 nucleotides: TGCGCCAGCAGCCAAGATAGGAGCGTGCGGGGCACTGAAGCTTTCTTT. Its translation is CASSQDRSVRGTEAFF.